This T cell receptor beta chain was captured by sequencing in a study of blood T cell repertoires in COVID-19. As for the study in general: Collection of acute and convalescent COVID-19 samples took place in the United States, Italy and Spain. T cells, B-cell-depleted T cells, or PBMCs provided the cDNA or gDNA that served as material.

Per the study methods: Reference gene primer amplification yielded estimated nucleated cell counts. The method was immunoSEQ multiplex PCR; TCRdb's version includes in-frame clones alone and lacks a portion of them. From that table come the V and J calls and clone size; the DNA was used to work out D and trimming. This table has about 260,000 clones, around nine tenths appearing once. The CDR3 totals 15 residues. With V trimmed by 5 bases and J by 10 bases, 9 bases remained unmatched. Germline CDR1 SGHTA, CDR2 FQGTGA. V gene TRBV7-3 combines with J gene TRBJ2-1; the match to TRBD2 covers 12 bases. This receptor was obtained from a man aged 40-49 years with active or convalescent COVID-19. The sequencing sample was made of peripheral blood. Written as DNA, the CDR3 is TGTGCCAGCAGCCCTCAACTAGCGGGAGGCAGCGAGCAGTTCTTC. This codes for CASSPQLAGGSEQFF.